This TCR beta chain was sequenced for a study of blood T cell repertoires in COVID-19. Germline V gene sequence: CDR1 KGHSH, CDR2 LQKENI. The CDR3 length is 14 residues. Trimming took off 2 bases at V and 9 bases at J, with 14 bases between the two ends. In the source study's methods: Amplification of reference gene primers was used by the study to estimate nucleated cell counts. TCRdb's copy holds only in-frame clones and misses some; the assay was immunoSEQ multiplex PCR. Clone size and V and J calls were adopted from that table, with D and trimming inferred from the DNA. In the table there are roughly 150,000 clones, roughly 84% of which are singletons.

The chain is built from TRBV18 and TRBJ2-1; D possibly corresponds to TRBD1 (5 bases). The sequenced sample was peripheral blood. This clonotype was obtained from an elderly woman with active or convalescent COVID-19. The CDR3 region has the DNA TGTGCCAGCTCACCAGGGGCGCGGACGGGTGAGCAGTTCTTC. Its translation: CASSPGARTGEQFF. Combining the CDR3 with reference TRBV18 and TRBJ2-1 gives the whole variable domain NAGVMQNPRHLVRRRGQEARLRCSPMKGHSHVYWYRQLPEEGLKFMVYLQKENIIDESGMPKERFSAEFPKEGPSILRIQQVVRGDSAAYFCASSPGARTGEQFFGPGTRLTVL.